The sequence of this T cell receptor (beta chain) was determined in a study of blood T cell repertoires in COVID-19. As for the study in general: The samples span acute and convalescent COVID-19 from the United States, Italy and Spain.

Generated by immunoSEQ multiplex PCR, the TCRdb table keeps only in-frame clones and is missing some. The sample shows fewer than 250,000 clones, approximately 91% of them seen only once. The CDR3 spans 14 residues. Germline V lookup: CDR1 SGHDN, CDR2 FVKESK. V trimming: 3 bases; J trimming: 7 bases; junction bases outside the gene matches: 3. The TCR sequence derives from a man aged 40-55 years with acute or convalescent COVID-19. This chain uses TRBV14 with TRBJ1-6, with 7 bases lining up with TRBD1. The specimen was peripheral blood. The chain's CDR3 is CASSHSGGNSPLHF. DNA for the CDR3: TGTGCCAGCAGCCACTCAGGGGGGAATTCACCCCTCCACTTT.